This T cell receptor beta chain derives from a study of T-cell reconstitution after alpha-beta-depleted transplantation in children. Regarding the study as a whole: T-cell counts and diversity were attributed mostly to newly produced T cells one year after transplant. Several hundred expanded graft clones reportedly were the source of alpha-beta T cells about two months after transplant. Some patients owed their high day-60 TCRbeta diversity to surviving recipient T cells and thymic progenitors.

This CDR3 region has 16 residues. V was pared by 3 bases and J by 2 bases, with 13 bases between. Germline CDR1 KGHDR, CDR2 SFDVKD. Researchers prepared the TCRbeta library using unique molecular identifiers, the study reports. TCRdb reprocessed the PCR reads with MiXCR, giving one entry per CDR3 protein. In the table there are about 300,000 distinct CDR3 sequences, roughly 7.8% of which are singletons. This clonotype occurred many times. Its antigen is not known. V gene TRBV24-1 combines with J gene TRBJ2-1; tentatively, D is TRBD2 (6 bases). The source is a female patient aged 2-10 years who had a stem cell transplant for Fanconi anemia, so the T cells may come from the graft donor. The sample here was peripheral blood, taken 360 days after TCRalphabeta/CD19-depleted stem cell transplant. CDR3 DNA: TGTGCCACCAGTGATCTGACTAGTCGCACCTACAATGAGCAGTTCTTC. Translated: CATSDLTSRTYNEQFF.